This T cell receptor beta chain was recorded in a study of blood T cell repertoires in COVID-19. The age range of participants was about 18 to 95 years, with residence in about two dozen US areas. In the study's own analysis: Estimated nucleated cell counts came from reference gene primer amplification. TCRdb's table, derived via immunoSEQ multiplex PCR, lists solely in-frame clones and lacks some. D and trimming were read from the DNA, whereas the V and J calls and clone size are those reported in that table. The sample has 150,000 to 200,000 clones; more than 65% are singletons. The receptor was isolated from a woman between 45 and 60 years old with acute COVID-19. Sequences were obtained from PBMCs or T cells enriched from blood (not recorded which).

CDR3 amino acids: CASRRDRASSYEQYV. The CDR3 DNA sequence: TGTGCCAGCAGGAGGGACAGGGCGAGCTCCTACGAGCAGTACGTC. The chain is built from TRBV9 and TRBJ2-7; 9 bases map to TRBD1. Germline CDR1 reads SGDLS; CDR2 reads YYNGEE. CDR3 size: 15 residues. V shed 5 bases and J 0 bases; nucleotides not matched to a gene: 6.